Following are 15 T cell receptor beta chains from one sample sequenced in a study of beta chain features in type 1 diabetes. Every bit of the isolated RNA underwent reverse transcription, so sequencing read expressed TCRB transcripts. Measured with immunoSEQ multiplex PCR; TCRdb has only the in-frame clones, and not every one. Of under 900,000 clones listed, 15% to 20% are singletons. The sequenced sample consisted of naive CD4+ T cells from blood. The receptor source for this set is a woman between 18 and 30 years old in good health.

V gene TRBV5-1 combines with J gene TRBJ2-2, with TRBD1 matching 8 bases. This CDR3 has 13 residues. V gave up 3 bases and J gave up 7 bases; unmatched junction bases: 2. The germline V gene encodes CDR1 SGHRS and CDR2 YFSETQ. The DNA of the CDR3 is TGCGCCAGCAGCTCTGGACAGGGCGGGGAGCTGTTTTTT. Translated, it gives CASSSGQGGELFF.

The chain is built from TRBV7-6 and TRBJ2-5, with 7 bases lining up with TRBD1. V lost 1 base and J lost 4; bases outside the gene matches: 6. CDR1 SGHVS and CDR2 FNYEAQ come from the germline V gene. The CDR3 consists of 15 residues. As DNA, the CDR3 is TGTGCCAGCAGCTTAGGGACAGGAGGTGGAGAGACCCAGTACTTC. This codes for CASSLGTGGGETQYF.

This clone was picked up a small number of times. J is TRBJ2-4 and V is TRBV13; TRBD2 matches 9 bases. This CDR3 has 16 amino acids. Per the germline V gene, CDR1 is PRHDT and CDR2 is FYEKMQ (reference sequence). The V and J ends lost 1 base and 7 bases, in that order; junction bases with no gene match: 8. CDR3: CASSLALAGPPNIQYF. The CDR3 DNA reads TGTGCCAGCAGCTTAGCGCTAGCGGGACCCCCCAACATTCAGTACTTC.

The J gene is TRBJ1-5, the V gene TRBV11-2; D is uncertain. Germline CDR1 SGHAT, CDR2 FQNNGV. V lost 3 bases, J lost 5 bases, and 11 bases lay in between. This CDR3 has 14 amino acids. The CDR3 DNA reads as TGTGCCAGCAGCTTTGGAGGGAGTGATCAGCCCCAGCATTTT. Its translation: CASSFGGSDQPQHF.

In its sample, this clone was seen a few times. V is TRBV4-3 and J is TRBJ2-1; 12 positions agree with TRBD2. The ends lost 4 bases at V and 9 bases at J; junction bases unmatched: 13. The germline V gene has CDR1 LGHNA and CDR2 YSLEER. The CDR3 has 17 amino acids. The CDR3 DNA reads TGCGCCAGCAGCCCCTCGACGACTAGCGGGAGACTTGGTGAGCAGTTCTTC. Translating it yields CASSPSTTSGRLGEQFF.

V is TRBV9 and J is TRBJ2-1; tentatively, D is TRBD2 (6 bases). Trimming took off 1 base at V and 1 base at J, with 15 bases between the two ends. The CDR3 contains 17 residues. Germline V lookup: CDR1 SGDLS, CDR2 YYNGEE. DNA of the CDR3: TGTGCCAGCAGCGTATCCGCGACTAGTATGTCCTACAATGAGCAGTTCTTC. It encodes CASSVSATSMSYNEQFF. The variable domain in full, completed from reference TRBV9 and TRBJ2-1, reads DSGVTQTPKHLITATGQRVTLRCSPRSGDLSVYWYQQSLDQGLQFLIQYYNGEERAKGNILERFSAQQFPDLHSELNLSSLELGDSALYFCASSVSATSMSYNEQFFGPGTRLTVL.

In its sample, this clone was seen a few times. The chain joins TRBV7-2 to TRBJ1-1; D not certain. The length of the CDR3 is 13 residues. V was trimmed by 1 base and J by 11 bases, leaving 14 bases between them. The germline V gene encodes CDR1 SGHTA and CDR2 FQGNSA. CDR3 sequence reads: CASSLGTQELAFF. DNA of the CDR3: TGTGCCAGCAGCTTAGGTACCCAGGAGCTTGCTTTCTTT.

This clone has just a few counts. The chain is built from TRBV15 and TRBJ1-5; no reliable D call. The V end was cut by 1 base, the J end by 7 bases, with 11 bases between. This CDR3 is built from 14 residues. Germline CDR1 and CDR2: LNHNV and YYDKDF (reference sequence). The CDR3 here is CATSRGLHGQPQHF. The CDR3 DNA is TGTGCCACCAGCAGAGGTCTACACGGCCAGCCCCAGCATTTT.

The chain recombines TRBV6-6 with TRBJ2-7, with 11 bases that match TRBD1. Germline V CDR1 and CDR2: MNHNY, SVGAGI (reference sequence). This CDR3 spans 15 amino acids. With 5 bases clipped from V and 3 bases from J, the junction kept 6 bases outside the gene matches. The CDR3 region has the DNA TGTGCCAGCAGTAAAACCGGGACAGGGGGCTACGAGCAGTACTTC. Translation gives CASSKTGTGGYEQYF.

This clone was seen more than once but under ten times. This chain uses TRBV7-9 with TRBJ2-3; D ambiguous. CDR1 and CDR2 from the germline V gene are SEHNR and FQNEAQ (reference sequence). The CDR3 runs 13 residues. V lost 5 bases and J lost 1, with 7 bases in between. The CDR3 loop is CASSQWGTDTQYF. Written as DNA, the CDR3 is TGTGCCAGCAGCCAGTGGGGCACAGATACGCAGTATTTT.

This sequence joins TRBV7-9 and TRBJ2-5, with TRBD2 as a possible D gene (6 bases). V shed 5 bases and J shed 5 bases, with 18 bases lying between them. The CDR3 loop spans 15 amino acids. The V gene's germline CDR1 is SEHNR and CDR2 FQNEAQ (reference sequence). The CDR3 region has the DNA TGTGCCAGCAGCCGACGGGAGAACGCTGGGGAGACCCAGTACTTC. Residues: CASSRRENAGETQYF.

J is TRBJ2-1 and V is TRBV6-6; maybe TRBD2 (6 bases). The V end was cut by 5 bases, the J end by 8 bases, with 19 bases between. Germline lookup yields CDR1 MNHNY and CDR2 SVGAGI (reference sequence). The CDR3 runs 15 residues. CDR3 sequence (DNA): TGTGCCAGCAGTACGCGGGACGCTACTTTGGATGAGCAGTTCTTC. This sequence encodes CASSTRDATLDEQFF.

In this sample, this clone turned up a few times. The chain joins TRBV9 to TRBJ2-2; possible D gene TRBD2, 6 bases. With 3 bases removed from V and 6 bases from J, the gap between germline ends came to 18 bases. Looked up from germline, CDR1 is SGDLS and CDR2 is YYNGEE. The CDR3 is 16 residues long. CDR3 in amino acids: CASSDRVRGLPGELFF. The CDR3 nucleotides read TGTGCCAGCAGCGACCGGGTCAGAGGACTACCCGGGGAGCTGTTTTTT. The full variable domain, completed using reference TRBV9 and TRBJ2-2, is DSGVTQTPKHLITATGQRVTLRCSPRSGDLSVYWYQQSLDQGLQFLIQYYNGEERAKGNILERFSAQQFPDLHSELNLSSLELGDSALYFCASSDRVRGLPGELFFGEGSRLTVL.

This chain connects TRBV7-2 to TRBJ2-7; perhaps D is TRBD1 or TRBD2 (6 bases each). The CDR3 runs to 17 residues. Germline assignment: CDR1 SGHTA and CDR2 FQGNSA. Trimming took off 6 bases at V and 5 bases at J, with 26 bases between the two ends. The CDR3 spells CASRPLRGGAQSDEQYF. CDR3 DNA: TGTGCCAGCAGACCACTCAGGGGCGGGGCTCAGTCGGACGAGCAGTACTTC.

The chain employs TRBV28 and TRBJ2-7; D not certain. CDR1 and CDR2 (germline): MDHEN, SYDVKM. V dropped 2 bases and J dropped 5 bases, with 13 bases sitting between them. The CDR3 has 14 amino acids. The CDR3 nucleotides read TGTGCCAGCAGTTTAAGAGAGCTTCTACACGAGCAGTACTTC. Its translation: CASSLRELLHEQYF.